One sample yielded the 20 T cell receptor beta chains listed below, sequenced in a study of blood T cell repertoires in COVID-19. Produced via immunoSEQ multiplex PCR; TCRdb's table is partial and in-frame only. The table includes about 400,000 clones, 85% to 90% detected once. The specimen sequenced was PBMCs or T cells enriched from blood (not recorded which). The receptors originated from a woman aged 25 to 39 who had recovered from COVID-19.

V and J are TRBV9 and TRBJ2-2; D unresolved. Germline CDR1 reads SGDLS; CDR2 reads YYNGEE. V dropped 4 bases and J dropped 4 bases, with 5 bases sitting between them. The CDR3 covers 12 residues. Written as DNA, the CDR3 is TGTGCCAGCAGCTCATCCACCGGGGAGCTGTTTTTT. As protein: CASSSSTGELFF.

V is TRBV9 and J is TRBJ1-1; possible D gene TRBD1, 5 bases. V was clipped by 2 bases and J by 0 bases, with 11 bases between them. Germline V gene sequence: CDR1 SGDLS, CDR2 YYNGEE. This CDR3 contains 15 residues. CDR3 DNA sequence: TGTGCCAGCAGCGTTTCAGGGTCGATGAACACTGAAGCTTTCTTT. It encodes CASSVSGSMNTEAFF.

This clone was seen only once. The chain uses TRBV19 and TRBJ1-3; 8 bases are shared with TRBD1. The length of the CDR3 is 16 residues. Germline V CDR1 and CDR2: LNHDA, SQIVND (reference sequence). Unmatched junction bases numbered 8, after V lost 7 bases and J lost 0 bases. For the CDR3, the DNA is TGTGCCAGTACCCCGGACAGGGCCTCCTCTGGAAACACCATATATTTT. Protein: CASTPDRASSGNTIYF.

A few counts support this clone. The rearrangement joins TRBV5-1 to TRBJ2-1; TRBD2 matches 11 bases. Germline CDR1 is SGHRS and CDR2 is YFSETQ. The CDR3 totals 17 residues. The ends lost 4 bases at V and 7 bases at J; junction bases unmatched: 13. In DNA form, the CDR3 reads TGCGCCAGCAGCCCCGGACTAGCGGGCCGGTGGGCGAATGAGCAGTTCTTC. Translating it yields CASSPGLAGRWANEQFF. Full variable domain (rest looked up from reference TRBV5-1 and TRBJ2-1): KAGVTQTPRYLIKTRGQQVTLSCSPISGHRSVSWYQQTPGQGLQFLFEYFSETQRNKGNFPGRFSGRQFSNSRSEMNVSTLELGDSALYLCASSPGLAGRWANEQFFGPGTRLTVL.

The chain combines TRBV30 with TRBJ1-1; 7 positions agree with TRBD1. The CDR3 contains 12 residues. V trimming: 2 bases; J trimming: 8 bases; junction bases outside the gene matches: 5. Looked up from germline, CDR1 is GTSNPN and CDR2 is SVGIG (reference sequence). The CDR3: CAWSKKTGEAFF. CDR3 bases: TGTGCCTGGAGTAAAAAGACAGGGGAAGCTTTCTTT.

CDR3 bases: TGTGCCAGCAGAGCCGACAGGGACTATGGCTACACCTTC. Encoded protein: CASRADRDYGYTF. V gene TRBV6-5 combines with J gene TRBJ1-2; 7 positions agree with TRBD1. Germline V gene sequence: CDR1 MNHEY, CDR2 SVGAGI. J gave up 3 bases and V 6 bases, and 4 bases lay outside the gene matches. The CDR3 totals 13 residues.

This chain links TRBV29-1 with TRBJ2-4, with D tentatively TRBD2 (5 bases). CDR1 and CDR2 from the germline V gene are SQVTM and ANQGSEA. The CDR3 loop spans 21 amino acids. V shed 1 base and J shed 1 base, with 29 bases lying between them. The DNA of the CDR3 is TGCAGCGTTGAAGTACCTCGGGCAGAGGGCGTCCCCTATTTGGCCAAAAACATTCAGTACTTC. Protein: CSVEVPRAEGVPYLAKNIQYF.

This clone was observed a single time. V gene TRBV3-1 (or the pseudogene TRBV3-2) combines with J gene TRBJ1-4; D ambiguous. The CDR3 covers 14 residues. Germline CDR1 is LGHDT and CDR2 is YNNKEL (reference sequence). Trimming removed 6 bases at V and 8 bases at J, with 16 bases between. The CDR3 DNA is TGTGCCAGCAGACGGGGTGCAGACTTAGAAAAACTGTTTTTT. Translated: CASRRGADLEKLFF.

V gene TRBV4-3 combines with J gene TRBJ2-7; TRBD2 aligns across 8 bases. This CDR3 contains 15 residues. The J segment lost 0 bases and the V segment lost 4 bases, leaving 5 bases of the junction unmatched. CDR1 and CDR2 (germline): LGHNA, YSLEER. Here the CDR3 reads CASSLAGGGSYEQYF. The CDR3, as DNA: TGCGCCAGCAGCCTCGCCGGGGGGGGCTCCTACGAGCAGTACTTC.

This clone was counted between two and nine times. The rearrangement uses TRBV7-3 and TRBJ2-7; 8 bases are shared with TRBD1. J lost 3 bases, V lost 2 bases, and 9 bases had no gene match. The CDR3 has 16 amino acids. Germline CDR1 reads SGHTA; CDR2 reads FQGTGA. The CDR3 protein is CASSLPLDRGLYEQYF. CDR3 in DNA: TGTGCCAGCAGCTTACCACTTGACAGGGGTCTCTACGAGCAGTACTTC.

The J gene is TRBJ1-2, the V gene TRBV7-2; 7 bases align to TRBD1. Germline V gene sequence: CDR1 SGHTA, CDR2 FQGNSA. Germline trimming cut 3 bases from V and 4 bases from J; bases unmatched to any gene: 2. The CDR3 is 13 residues long. CDR3 amino acids: CASSLGQSYGYTF. The CDR3 DNA is TGTGCCAGCAGCTTGGGACAGTCCTATGGCTACACCTTC.

The chain combines TRBV11-1 with TRBJ2-5; no reliable D call. Trimming cost V 3 bases and J 5 bases, with 13 bases left between them. Germline V lookup: CDR1 SGHAT, CDR2 FQDESV (reference sequence). The CDR3 loop spans 14 amino acids. CDR3 in amino acids: CASSLALVQETQYF. CDR3 bases: TGTGCCAGCAGCTTGGCCCTAGTTCAGGAGACCCAGTACTTC.

V is TRBV11-3 and J is TRBJ2-1; 7 nucleotides match TRBD1. There are 14 residues in the CDR3. Germline V CDR1 and CDR2: SGHNT, YENEEA. With V trimmed by 4 bases and J by 9 bases, 9 bases remained unmatched. CDR3 residues: CASSSGQTQAEQFF. CDR3 sequence (DNA): TGTGCCAGCAGCTCGGGACAGACTCAGGCTGAGCAGTTCTTC.

The chain employs TRBV28 and TRBJ1-2; no clear D gene. The CDR3 is 13 residues long. Trimming took 3 bases from V and 3 from J, leaving 8 bases between them. Looked up from germline, CDR1 is MDHEN and CDR2 is SYDVKM. The CDR3 DNA is TGTGCCAGCAGTTTGGGGAGTTACTATGGCTACACCTTC. Its protein is CASSLGSYYGYTF.

This clone was counted between two and nine times. V and J are TRBV28 and TRBJ1-1, with D uncertain. Germline CDR1 is MDHEN and CDR2 is SYDVKM. The CDR3 is made up of 15 amino acids. Trimming stripped 5 bases from V and 3 bases from J, with 16 bases between. CDR3 amino acids: CASSTYGRGHTEAFF. The CDR3 DNA reads as TGTGCCAGCAGTACTTATGGCAGAGGTCACACTGAAGCTTTCTTT.

This rearrangement joins TRBV28 to TRBJ2-7, with 9 bases fitting TRBD1. CDR1 is MDHEN, CDR2 SYDVKM, per germline. V lost 5 bases and J lost 2; bases outside the gene matches: 10. The CDR3 length is 16 residues. DNA of the CDR3: TGTGCCAGCAGTGGACTCGTAGGGACAGGGACCTACGAGCAGTACTTC. This codes for CASSGLVGTGTYEQYF.

The genes are TRBV14 and TRBJ1-2, with D possibly being TRBD1 (6 bases). Per germline, CDR1 SGHDN and CDR2 FVKESK. The CDR3 totals 15 residues. The V gene lost 4 bases and the J gene lost 5 bases, with 17 bases spanning the gap. The CDR3 bases are TGTGCCAGCAGCCTAAACCGGGCAGGGGCATATGGCTACACCTTC. Translating gives CASSLNRAGAYGYTF.

This rearrangement joins TRBV28 to TRBJ1-1, with D unresolved. This CDR3 has 15 amino acids. Trimming removed 8 bases from V and 4 bases from J, with 20 bases in between. Germline V gene lookup returns CDR1 MDHEN and CDR2 SYDVKM. CDR3 nucleotides: TGTGCCAGCGTACTGTCTCTCGGGGTTAGCACTGAAGCTTTCTTT. It codes for CASVLSLGVSTEAFF.

This CDR3 is CASSLTVRNSPLHF. DNA of the CDR3: TGTGCCAGCAGCCTGACAGTCCGAAATTCACCCCTCCACTTT. The chain links TRBV27 to TRBJ1-6, with D maybe TRBD1 (5 bases). CDR1 is MNHEY and CDR2 is SMNVEV in the germline V gene (reference sequence). Deletions cut 6 bases from V and 7 bases from J, with 13 bases between. The CDR3 totals 14 residues.

The rearrangement uses TRBV9 and TRBJ2-7; TRBD2 aligns across 7 bases. The CDR3 runs to 15 residues. The germline V gene encodes CDR1 SGDLS and CDR2 YYNGEE. Unmatched junction bases numbered 10, after V lost 0 bases and J lost 7 bases. CDR3 coding DNA: TGTGCCAGCAGCGTAGAGTTGGCGGGAGCTGGGGAGCAGTACTTC. Its translation: CASSVELAGAGEQYF.